The T cell receptor beta chain under discussion was sequenced for a study of blood T cell repertoires in COVID-19. Profiled with immunoSEQ multiplex PCR; TCRdb holds only in-frame clones, not every one. Found here are roughly 70,000 clones, 88% of them singletons; the top ten hold around 4.2%. Trimming pared 3 bases from V and 9 bases from J, leaving 9 bases between. Germline V gene sequence: CDR1 SEHNR, CDR2 FQNEAQ (reference sequence). The CDR3 runs 12 residues. Sample: peripheral blood. This receptor was taken from a man between 65 and 85 years old with acute or convalescent COVID-19. The rearrangement links TRBV7-9 to TRBJ2-1; tentatively, D is TRBD2 (5 bases). The CDR3 sequence is CASSFGVGEQFF. DNA for the CDR3: TGTGCCAGCAGCTTCGGGGTAGGTGAGCAGTTCTTC.